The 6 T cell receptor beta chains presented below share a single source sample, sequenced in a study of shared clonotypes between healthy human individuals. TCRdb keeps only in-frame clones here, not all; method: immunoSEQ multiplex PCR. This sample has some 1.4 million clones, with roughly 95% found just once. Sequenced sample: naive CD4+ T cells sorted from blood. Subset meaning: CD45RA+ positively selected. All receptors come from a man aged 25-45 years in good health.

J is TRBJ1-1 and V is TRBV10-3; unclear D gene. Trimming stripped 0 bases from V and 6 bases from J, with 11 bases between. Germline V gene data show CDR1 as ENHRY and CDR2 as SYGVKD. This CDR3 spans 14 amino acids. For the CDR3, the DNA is TGTGCCATCAGTGAGTCCGAGGATTCCCCTGAAGCTTTCTTT. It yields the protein CAISESEDSPEAFF.

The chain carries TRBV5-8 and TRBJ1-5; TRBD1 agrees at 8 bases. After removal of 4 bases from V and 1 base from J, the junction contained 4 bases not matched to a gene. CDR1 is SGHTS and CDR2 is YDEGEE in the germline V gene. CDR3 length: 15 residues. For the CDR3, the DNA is TGTGCCAGCAGCCGACAGGGGCTAAGCAATCAGCCCCAGCATTTT. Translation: CASSRQGLSNQPQHF.

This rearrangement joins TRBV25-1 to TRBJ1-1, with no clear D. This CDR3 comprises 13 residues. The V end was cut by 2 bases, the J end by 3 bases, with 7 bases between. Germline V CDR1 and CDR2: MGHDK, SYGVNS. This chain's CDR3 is CASSENVYTEAFF. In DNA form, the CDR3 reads TGTGCCAGCAGTGAAAACGTATACACTGAAGCTTTCTTT.

The CDR3 DNA is TGTGCCAGCAGCTACCGACAGGGGGCGAACACCGGGGAGCTGTTTTTT. Translation: CASSYRQGANTGELFF. The chain joins TRBV7-2 to TRBJ2-2, with 9 bases identical to TRBD1. Germline assignment: CDR1 SGHTA and CDR2 FQGNSA. V gave up 4 bases and J gave up 0 bases; unmatched junction bases: 3. The CDR3 spans 16 residues.

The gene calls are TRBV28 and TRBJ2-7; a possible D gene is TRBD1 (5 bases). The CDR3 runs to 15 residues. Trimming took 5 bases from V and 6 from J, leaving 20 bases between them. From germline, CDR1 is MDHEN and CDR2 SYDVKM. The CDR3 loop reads CASSGVKGLVTEQYF. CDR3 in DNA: TGTGCCAGCAGTGGCGTTAAGGGGTTAGTTACCGAGCAGTACTTC.

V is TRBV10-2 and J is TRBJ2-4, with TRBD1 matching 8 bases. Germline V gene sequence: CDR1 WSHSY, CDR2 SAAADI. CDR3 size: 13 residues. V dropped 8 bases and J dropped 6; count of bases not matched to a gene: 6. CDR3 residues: CASSGQEGNIQYF. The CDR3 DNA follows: TGCGCCAGCTCGGGACAGGAGGGAAACATTCAGTACTTC.